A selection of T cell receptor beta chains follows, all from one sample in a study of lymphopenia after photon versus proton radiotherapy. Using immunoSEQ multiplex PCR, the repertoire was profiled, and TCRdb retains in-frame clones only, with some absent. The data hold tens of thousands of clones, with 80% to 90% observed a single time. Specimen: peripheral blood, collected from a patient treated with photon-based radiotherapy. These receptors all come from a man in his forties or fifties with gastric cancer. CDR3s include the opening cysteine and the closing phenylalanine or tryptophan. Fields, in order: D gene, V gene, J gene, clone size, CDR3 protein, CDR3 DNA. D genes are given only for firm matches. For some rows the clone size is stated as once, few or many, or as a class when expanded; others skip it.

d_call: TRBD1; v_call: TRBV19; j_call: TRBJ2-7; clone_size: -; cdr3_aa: CASSIEDRGLYEQYF; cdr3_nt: TGTGCCAGTAGTATAGAGGACAGGGGGCTGTACGAGCAGTACTTC
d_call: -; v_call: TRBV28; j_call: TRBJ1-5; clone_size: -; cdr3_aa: CAVWGSRNQPQHF; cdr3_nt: TGTGCCGTTTGGGGGAGTCGAAATCAGCCCCAGCATTTT
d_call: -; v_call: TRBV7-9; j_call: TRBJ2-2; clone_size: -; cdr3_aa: CASSTWTVPNTGELFF; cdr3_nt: TGTGCCAGCAGCACCTGGACAGTACCGAACACCGGGGAGCTGTTTTTT
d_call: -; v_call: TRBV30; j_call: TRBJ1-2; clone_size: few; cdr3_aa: CAWSRRGGYTF; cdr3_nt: TGTGCCTGGAGTCGAAGGGGAGGCTACACCTTC
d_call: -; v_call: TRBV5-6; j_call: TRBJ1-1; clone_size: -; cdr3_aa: CASSLGIAGATEAFF; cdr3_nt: TGTGCCAGCAGCTTGGGAATTGCAGGGGCAACGGAAGCTTTCTTT
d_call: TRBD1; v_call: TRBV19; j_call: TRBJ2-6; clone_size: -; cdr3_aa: CASSMTGSGANVLTF; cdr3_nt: TGTGCCAGTAGTATGACAGGGTCTGGGGCCAACGTCCTGACTTTC
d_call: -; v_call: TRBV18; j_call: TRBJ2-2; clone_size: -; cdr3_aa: CASSPRHGTGELFF; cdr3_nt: TGTGCCAGCTCACCGCGGCACGGGACCGGGGAGCTGTTTTTT
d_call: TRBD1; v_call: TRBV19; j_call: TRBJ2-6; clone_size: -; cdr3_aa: CASSPGQGAGANVLTF; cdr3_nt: TGTGCCAGTAGTCCGGGACAGGGGGCTGGGGCCAACGTCCTGACTTTC
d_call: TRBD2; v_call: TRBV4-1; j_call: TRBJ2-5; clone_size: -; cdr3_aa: CASSSGRAGETQYF; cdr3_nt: TGCGCCAGCAGCAGCGGGAGGGCCGGAGAGACCCAGTACTTC
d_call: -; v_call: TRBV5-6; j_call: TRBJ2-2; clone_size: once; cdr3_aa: CASSLWGANTGELFF; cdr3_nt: TGTGCCAGCAGCTTGTGGGGAGCGAACACCGGGGAGCTGTTTTTT
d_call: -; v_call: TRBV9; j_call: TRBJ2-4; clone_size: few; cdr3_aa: CASSVSNSGTKNIQYF; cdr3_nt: TGTGCCAGCAGCGTATCTAACTCAGGCACCAAAAACATTCAGTACTTC
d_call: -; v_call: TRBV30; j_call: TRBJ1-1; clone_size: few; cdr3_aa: CATAARTEAFF; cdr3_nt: TGTGCTACCGCCGCCCGGACTGAAGCTTTCTTT
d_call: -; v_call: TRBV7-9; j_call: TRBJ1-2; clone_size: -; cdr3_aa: CASSSELGGYTF; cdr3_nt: TGTGCCAGCAGCTCAGAACTAGGGGGCTACACCTTC
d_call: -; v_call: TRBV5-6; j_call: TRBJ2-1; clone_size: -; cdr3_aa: CASSFLRAVNEQFF; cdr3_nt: TGTGCCAGCAGCTTTTTGCGGGCAGTTAATGAGCAGTTCTTC
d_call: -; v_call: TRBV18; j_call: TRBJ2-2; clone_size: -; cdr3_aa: CASSLFTGTNTGELFF; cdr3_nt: TGTGCCAGCTCACTGTTTACAGGGACGAACACCGGGGAGCTGTTTTTT
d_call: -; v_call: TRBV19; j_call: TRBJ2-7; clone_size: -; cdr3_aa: CASSIAGRSPNEQYF; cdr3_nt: TGTGCCAGTAGTATAGCGGGACGATCTCCTAACGAGCAGTACTTC
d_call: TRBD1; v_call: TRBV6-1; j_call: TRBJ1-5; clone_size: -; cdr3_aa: CASTKGQVNQPQHF; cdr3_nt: TGTGCCAGCACCAAAGGACAGGTTAATCAGCCCCAGCATTTT
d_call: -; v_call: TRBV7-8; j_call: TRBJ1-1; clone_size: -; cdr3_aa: CASRAGPMNTEAFF; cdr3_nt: TGTGCCAGCAGGGCAGGGCCGATGAACACTGAAGCTTTCTTT
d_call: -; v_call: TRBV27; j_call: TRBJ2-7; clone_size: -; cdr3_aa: CASRSSYEQYF; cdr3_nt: TGTGCCAGCAGGAGCTCCTACGAGCAGTACTTC
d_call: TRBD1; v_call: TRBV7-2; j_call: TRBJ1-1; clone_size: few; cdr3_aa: CASSRPGQGAEAFF; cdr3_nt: TGTGCCAGCAGCCGTCCGGGACAGGGAGCTGAAGCTTTCTTT
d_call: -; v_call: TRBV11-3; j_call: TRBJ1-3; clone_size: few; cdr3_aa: CASSPRGGNTIYF; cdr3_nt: TGTGCCAGCAGCCCCCGTGGGGGAAACACCATATATTTT
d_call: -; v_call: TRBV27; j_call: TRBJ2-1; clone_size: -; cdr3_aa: CASSTPINNEQFF; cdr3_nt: TGTGCCAGCAGTACCCCAATAAACAATGAGCAGTTCTTC
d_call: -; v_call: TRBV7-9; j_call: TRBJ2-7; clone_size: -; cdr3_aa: CASSLASPSYEQYF; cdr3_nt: TGTGCCAGCAGCTTAGCCTCCCCCTCCTACGAGCAGTACTTC
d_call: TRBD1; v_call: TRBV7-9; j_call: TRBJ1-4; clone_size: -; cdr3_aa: CASSFGDRRYEKLFF; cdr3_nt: TGTGCCAGCAGCTTCGGGGACAGGCGTTATGAAAAACTGTTTTTT
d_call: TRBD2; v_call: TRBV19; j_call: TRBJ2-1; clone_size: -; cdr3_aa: CASSISLRTSGRAVPTSYNEQFF; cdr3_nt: TGTGCCAGTAGTATATCCCTTAGGACTAGCGGGAGGGCCGTTCCTACCTCCTACAATGAGCAGTTCTTC
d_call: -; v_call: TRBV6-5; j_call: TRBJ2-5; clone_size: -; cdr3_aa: CASSPHDQETQYF; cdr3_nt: TGTGCCAGCAGTCCGCACGACCAAGAGACCCAGTACTTC
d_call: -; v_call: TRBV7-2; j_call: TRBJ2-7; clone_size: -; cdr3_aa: CASSLQTGSYEQYF; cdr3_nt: TGTGCCAGCAGCTTACAGACAGGATCCTACGAGCAGTACTTC
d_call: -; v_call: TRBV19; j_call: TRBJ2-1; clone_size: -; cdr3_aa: CASSAASYNEQFF; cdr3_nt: TGTGCCAGTAGTGCGGCCTCCTACAATGAGCAGTTCTTC
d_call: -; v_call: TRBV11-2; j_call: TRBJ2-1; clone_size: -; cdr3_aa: CASTDTLDRNNEQFF; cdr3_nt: TGTGCCAGCACCGACACCTTGGACAGAAACAATGAGCAGTTCTTC
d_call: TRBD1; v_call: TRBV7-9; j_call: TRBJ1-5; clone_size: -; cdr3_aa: CASSITGGARQPQHF; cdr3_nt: TGTGCCAGCAGCATCACAGGGGGCGCAAGGCAGCCCCAGCATTTT
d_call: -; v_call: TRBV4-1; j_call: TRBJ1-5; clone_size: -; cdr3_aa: CASSQFYINNQPQHF; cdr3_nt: TGCGCCAGCAGCCAGTTTTACATAAACAATCAGCCCCAGCATTTT
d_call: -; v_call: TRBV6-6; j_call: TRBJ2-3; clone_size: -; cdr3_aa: CASRQGSGRGTDTQYF; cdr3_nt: TGTGCCAGCCGCCAAGGATCCGGGAGAGGGACAGATACGCAGTATTTT
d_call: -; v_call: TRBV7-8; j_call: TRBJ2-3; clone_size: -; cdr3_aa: CASSLPGEGTDTQYF; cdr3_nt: TGTGCCAGCAGCTTACCGGGAGAAGGCACAGATACGCAGTATTTT